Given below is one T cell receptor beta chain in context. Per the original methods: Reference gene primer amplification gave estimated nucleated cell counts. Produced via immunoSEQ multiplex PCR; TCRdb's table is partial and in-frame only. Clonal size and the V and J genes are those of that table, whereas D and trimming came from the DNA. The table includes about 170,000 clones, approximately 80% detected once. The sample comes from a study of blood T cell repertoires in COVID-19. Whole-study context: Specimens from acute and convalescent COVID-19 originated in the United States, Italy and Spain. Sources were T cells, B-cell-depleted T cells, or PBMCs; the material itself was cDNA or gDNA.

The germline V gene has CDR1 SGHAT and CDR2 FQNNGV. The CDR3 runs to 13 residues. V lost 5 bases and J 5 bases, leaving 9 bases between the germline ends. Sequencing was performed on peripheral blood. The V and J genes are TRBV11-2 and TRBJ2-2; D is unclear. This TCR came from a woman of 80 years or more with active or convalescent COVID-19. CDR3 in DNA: TGTGCCAGCAGCCTCACCCGGACCGGGGAGCTGTTTTTT. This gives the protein CASSLTRTGELFF.